This paragraph reports one T cell receptor beta chain. Its antigen is undetermined. Germline V gene lookup returns CDR1 LNHDA and CDR2 SQIVND (reference sequence). Trimming cost V 2 bases and J 0 bases; bases outside gene matches: 10. This CDR3 has 18 amino acids. Libraries were prepared by immunoSEQ multiplex PCR; TCRdb keeps only in-frame clonotypes and omits some of them. The sample includes 90,000 to 120,000 clones, nearly 90% seen only once; the top ten take roughly 21%. The data were obtained in a study of PD-1 blockade in classical Hodgkin lymphoma. About the research overall: Patients received nivolumab 3 mg/kg intravenously every 2 weeks.

Broader study findings: As was reported, newly diagnosed patients showed lower baseline TCR diversity than healthy donors did.

Exposure to brentuximab vedotin varied, and each patient had relapsed following autologous stem cell transplantation. This sample comprised peripheral blood mononuclear cells (PBMCs), obtained before the second cycle of nivolumab. The sequence derives from a human donor with classical Hodgkin lymphoma. This chain connects TRBV19 to TRBJ1-2; 9 bases map to TRBD1. In DNA, the CDR3 is TGTGCCAGTAGTATACTGAAAACCGGGACAGGGACTAACTATGGCTACACCTTC. Protein: CASSILKTGTGTNYGYTF.